The T cell receptor (beta chain) under discussion was sequenced for a study of cytomegalovirus exposure and HLA in healthy donors. This CDR3 contains 16 residues. The V segment lost 4 bases and the J segment 5 bases; nucleotides outside the gene matches: 8. Germline lookup yields CDR1 MNHEY and CDR2 SVGAGI. 60 Vbeta and 13 Jbeta primers were used in PCR. The assay was immunoSEQ multiplex PCR, and TCRdb's table has in-frame clones only and misses some. This table has 150,000 to 250,000 clones, roughly 85% appearing once. Sequencing was carried out using PBMCs. The rearrangement links TRBV6-5 to TRBJ2-1, with 10 positions matching TRBD2. The source of this sequence is a woman aged 45-65 years in good health and CMV-seronegative. The CDR3 DNA reads as TGTGCCAGCAGTTCCCCTCGGACTAGCGGAGACAATGAGCAGTTCTTC. Translating it yields CASSSPRTSGDNEQFF.